These 22 T cell receptor beta chains share one sample of origin, sequenced in a study of shared clonotypes between healthy human individuals. Using immunoSEQ multiplex PCR, the repertoire was profiled, and TCRdb retains in-frame clones only, with some absent. The table lists around 1.5 million clones, roughly 98% of them singletons. The sample taken for sequencing was naive CD4+ T cells sorted from blood. Specified subset: CD45RA+ positively selected. The receptor source for this set is a man in his thirties or forties in good health.

This chain joins TRBV6-1 and TRBJ1-5, with TRBD1 as a possible D gene (5 bases). This CDR3 comprises 15 residues. V gave up 5 bases and J gave up 0 bases, with 11 bases separating them. CDR1 and CDR2 (germline): MNHNS, SASEGT. The DNA for the CDR3 is TGTGCCAGCAGTATTTTCAGGGATAGCAATCAGCCCCAGCATTTT. It is translated as CASSIFRDSNQPQHF.

The chain is built from TRBV7-8 and TRBJ2-2, with no clear D. This CDR3 is built from 14 residues. V lost 2 bases to trimming and J lost 5 bases, with 9 bases between them. Germline CDR1 and CDR2: SGHVS and FQNEAQ. The CDR3 DNA follows: TGTGCCAGCAGCTTACCGGGTGTTACCGGGGAGCTGTTTTTT. This codes for CASSLPGVTGELFF.

This clone was counted once. The chain recombines TRBV27 with TRBJ2-7; tentative D call: TRBD2 (7 bases). Germline loops: CDR1 MNHEY, CDR2 SMNVEV (reference sequence). Deletions cut 10 bases from V and 2 bases from J, with 18 bases between. The CDR3 extends over 14 amino acids. CDR3 DNA sequence: TGTGCCACCCCTTGGGGGGAGGGGGCCTACGAGCAGTACTTC. Its protein is CATPWGEGAYEQYF.

The chain combines TRBV10-3 with TRBJ1-2, with D unclear. Trimming removed 7 bases at V and 2 bases at J, with 11 bases between. The CDR3 totals 13 residues. Per the germline V gene, CDR1 is ENHRY and CDR2 is SYGVKD. This chain's CDR3 is CAIKPPKNYGYTF. The CDR3 region has the DNA TGTGCCATCAAACCTCCGAAAAACTATGGCTACACCTTC.

This chain connects TRBV5-4 to TRBJ1-1; tentative D call: TRBD1 (6 bases). The CDR3 has 13 residues. CDR1 is SGHNT, CDR2 YYREEE, per germline (reference sequence). Trimming removed 4 bases at V and 5 bases at J, with 12 bases between. As DNA, the CDR3 is TGTGCCAGCAGCGACGGGCAGGGGACTGAAGCTTTCTTT. This sequence encodes CASSDGQGTEAFF.

The V call is TRBV6-5, the J call TRBJ2-3, with D possibly being TRBD2 (5 bases). The germline V gene encodes CDR1 MNHEY and CDR2 SVGAGI. Trimming pared 0 bases from V and 0 bases from J, leaving 7 bases between. This CDR3 is built from 15 residues. CDR3 sequence (DNA): TGTGCCAGCAGTTACTCGAGGGCTAGCACAGATACGCAGTATTTT. Protein sequence: CASSYSRASTDTQYF.

This clone was counted a single time. The chain combines TRBV10-1 with TRBJ2-2, with TRBD1 as a possible D gene (6 bases). The CDR3 covers 15 residues. Trimming shortened V by 3 bases and J by 1 base, and 9 bases separated the two germline ends. Germline CDR1 reads WNHNN; CDR2 reads SYGVQD (reference sequence). Written as DNA, the CDR3 is TGCGCCAGCAGTGATGGACAGCTGAACACCGGGGAGCTGTTTTTT. Protein product: CASSDGQLNTGELFF.

The rearrangement uses TRBV18 and TRBJ2-2; 7 nucleotides agree with TRBD2. J was trimmed by 6 bases and V by 8 bases; bases with no gene match: 12. The CDR3 extends over 15 amino acids. The V gene's germline CDR1 is KGHSH and CDR2 LQKENI. CDR3 protein: CASPTVGGNSGELFF. Here the CDR3 DNA reads TGTGCCAGCCCAACCGTCGGGGGGAATTCCGGGGAGCTGTTTTTT.

The chain uses TRBV6-5 and TRBJ2-3; the match to TRBD1 covers 8 bases. The CDR3 has 12 amino acids. V dropped 8 bases and J dropped 7; count of bases not matched to a gene: 5. CDR1 MNHEY and CDR2 SVGAGI come from the germline V gene. The CDR3 here is CASRRGQYTQYF. Here the CDR3 DNA reads TGTGCCAGCCGCAGGGGGCAGTATACGCAGTATTTT.

This chain joins TRBV7-9 and TRBJ1-1, with D uncertain. The CDR3 sequence is 14 residues long. CDR1 SEHNR and CDR2 FQNEAQ come from the germline V gene (reference sequence). Trimming took off 3 bases at V and 1 base at J, with 9 bases between the two ends. For the CDR3, the DNA is TGTGCCAGCAGCTTGACACCTACGAACACTGAAGCTTTCTTT. It specifies CASSLTPTNTEAFF.

This chain joins TRBV30 and TRBJ2-7, with a tentative D call TRBD2 (7 bases). The CDR3 totals 14 residues. Germline loops: CDR1 GTSNPN, CDR2 SVGIG (reference sequence). Trimming shortened V by 3 bases and J by 4 bases, and 16 bases separated the two germline ends. CDR3 in amino acids: CAWSPGGLVYEQYF. CDR3 in DNA: TGTGCCTGGAGCCCGGGGGGCCTCGTTTACGAGCAGTACTTC.

The V gene is TRBV9, the J gene TRBJ2-6; D possibly uses TRBD1 or TRBD2 (5 bases each). From germline, CDR1 is SGDLS and CDR2 YYNGEE. Trimming took off 4 bases at V and 0 bases at J, with 14 bases between the two ends. This CDR3 is built from 17 residues. CDR3 loop: CASSRGETRSGANVLTF. The DNA of the CDR3 is TGTGCCAGCAGCAGAGGGGAGACTCGCTCTGGGGCCAACGTCCTGACTTTC.

The chain joins TRBV20-1 to TRBJ2-7; D remains unclear. CDR1 and CDR2 (germline): DFQATT, SNEGSKA (reference sequence). The CDR3 loop spans 11 amino acids. Trimming cost V 2 bases and J 3 bases, with 5 bases left between them. The CDR3 protein is CSARKIYEQYF. DNA of the CDR3: TGCAGTGCTAGAAAAATCTACGAGCAGTACTTC.

V gene TRBV19 combines with J gene TRBJ2-1, with 10 bases matching TRBD2. CDR1 LNHDA and CDR2 SQIVND come from the germline V gene (reference sequence). V shed 4 bases and J 0 bases; nucleotides not matched to a gene: 6. CDR3 length: 17 residues. Here the CDR3 DNA reads TGTGCCAGTAGTACCCTTACTAGCGGGGTCTCCTACAATGAGCAGTTCTTC. Translating it yields CASSTLTSGVSYNEQFF.

The chain joins TRBV18 to TRBJ2-7; 12 nucleotides agree with TRBD2. The length of the CDR3 is 14 residues. Germline V gene sequence: CDR1 KGHSH, CDR2 LQKENI. The J segment lost 7 bases and the V segment lost 8 bases, leaving 9 bases of the junction unmatched. The CDR3 DNA reads TGTGCCAGCCAGACTAGCGGGGGCCTATCGGAGCAGTACTTC. Residues: CASQTSGGLSEQYF.

The chain combines TRBV15 with TRBJ2-1; D is perhaps TRBD2 (5 bases). Germline V lookup: CDR1 LNHNV, CDR2 YYDKDF (reference sequence). CDR3 length: 15 residues. V gave up 5 bases and J gave up 7 bases, with 18 bases separating them. The CDR3 reads CATSYRGEEWNEQFF. The CDR3 bases are TGTGCCACCAGCTACCGGGGAGAGGAATGGAATGAGCAGTTCTTC.

The rearrangement joins TRBV11-2 to TRBJ2-1; TRBD2 matches 8 bases. CDR3 length equals 15 residues. V was pared by 1 base and J by 9 bases, with 8 bases of the junction left unmatched. Germline loops: CDR1 SGHAT, CDR2 FQNNGV. Written as DNA, the CDR3 is TGTGCCAGCAGCTTAGTCGGGAGGGCCACGGGTGAGCAGTTCTTC. Translated, it gives CASSLVGRATGEQFF.

This clone was counted a single time. The chain carries TRBV5-4 and TRBJ2-7; no clear D gene. The CDR3 consists of 14 residues. V was trimmed by 5 bases and J by 0 bases, leaving 12 bases between them. Germline loops: CDR1 SGHNT, CDR2 YYREEE (reference sequence). The CDR3 is CASRTDWASYEQYF. The CDR3, as DNA: TGTGCCAGCAGGACCGACTGGGCCTCCTACGAGCAGTACTTC.

This rearrangement joins TRBV18 to TRBJ2-1, with TRBD2 matching over 8 bases. Trimming cost V 5 bases and J 5 bases; bases outside gene matches: 11. The CDR3 sequence is 16 residues long. Germline CDR1 reads KGHSH; CDR2 reads LQKENI. CDR3 amino acids: CASSFLSGTGDNEQFF. In DNA, the CDR3 is TGTGCCAGCTCATTTCTTAGCGGGACGGGGGACAATGAGCAGTTCTTC. Full variable domain (missing parts from reference TRBV18 and TRBJ2-1): NAGVMQNPRHLVRRRGQEARLRCSPMKGHSHVYWYRQLPEEGLKFMVYLQKENIIDESGMPKERFSAEFPKEGPSILRIQQVVRGDSAAYFCASSFLSGTGDNEQFFGPGTRLTVL.

This clone occurred once. Other DNA sequences in the sample encode the same CDR3. This rearrangement joins TRBV6-5 to TRBJ2-7; D tentatively fits TRBD1 or TRBD2 (5 bases each). The CDR3 is 15 residues long. Germline assignment: CDR1 MNHEY and CDR2 SVGAGI. The ends were cut back, 6 bases at V and 0 bases at J, with 15 bases in the middle. The DNA of the CDR3 is TGTGCCAGCAGGAGGGGTACAGGACGCTCCTACGAGCAGTACTTC. This gives the protein CASRRGTGRSYEQYF.

J is TRBJ1-1 and V is TRBV10-3, with D unresolved. In germline, CDR1 is ENHRY, CDR2 SYGVKD. The CDR3 loop spans 14 amino acids. The V end lost 5 bases, the J end lost 4 bases, and 14 bases lay between the germline ends. As DNA, the CDR3 is TGTGCCATCAGTACATCCAACGGTGGCACTGAAGCTTTCTTT. Translating gives CAISTSNGGTEAFF.

The chain joins TRBV29-1 to TRBJ2-3; either TRBD1 or TRBD2 may fit D (5 bases each). Germline CDR1 and CDR2: SQVTM and ANQGSEA. The V gene lost 4 bases and the J gene lost 2 bases, with 10 bases spanning the gap. This CDR3 region has 13 residues. The CDR3 region has the DNA TGCAGCGTTGGAGGGGTGCTCACAGATACGCAGTATTTT. As protein: CSVGGVLTDTQYF.